This T cell receptor (beta chain) was obtained from a study of blood T cell repertoires in COVID-19 (dated by TCRdb to 2018 to 2020). Regarding the research as a whole: The collaborator samples originated in the United States, Italy and Spain and spanned the acute and convalescent phases of COVID-19. The prospective study material was composed of cDNA or gDNA derived from T cells, B-cell-depleted T cells, or PBMCs. The dataset comprised deeply sampled blood TCRbeta repertoires from subjects exposed to, actively infected with, or recovered from COVID-19. The repertoires were released in a freely available public database meant as a resource for research on the immune response to SARS-CoV-2. Samples came from the ongoing ImmuneRACE study (first 160 participants) plus 1,254 subjects from 6 global collaborators. The sample metadata nearly always contained a de-identified subject ID, COVID-19 status, age in years and sex. Where available, HLA class I and class II types were obtained from metadata supplied by the sample provider rather than from assay-based typing.

About this clone itself: The antigen it binds to is not known. No base qualities exist here, and no much larger clone lies one base off it.

From cysteine to phenylalanine, the CDR3 is 15 amino acids long. The only DNA kept is the CDR3, 45 bases in frame from the first base. Reading the germline V gene gives CDR1 SQVTM and CDR2 ANQGSEA. Trimming removed 7 bases from V and 4 bases from J; the gene matches leave 9 bases unexplained. TCRbeta CDR3 regions were amplified from genomic DNA using the immunoSEQ Assay, a bias-controlled multiplex PCR. On the authors' methods: Nucleated cell counts per sample were estimated from amplification of reference gene primers within the assay. Sequence reads were collapsed and filtered to measure the absolute abundance of every unique TCRbeta CDR3 rearrangement. For each sample, productive Simpson clonality was calculated by taking the square root of Simpson's diversity index across productive rearrangements. TCRdb provides this immuneACCESS table in a form limited to in-frame rearrangements. Some clones are lacking; in checked studies, under half of them reflect an unresolved V gene, and why the rest are absent is not known. Clone size and the V and J calls come from that table; the DNA yielded D and trimming. This sample comprises over 350,000 clones, just over 85% of them detected only once. The ten largest account for more than 1.4% of the sample.

The collaborating institutions used their own protocols to collect whole blood in K2EDTA tubes. For TCRbeta analysis, collaborator samples were shipped as frozen whole blood, as isolated PBMCs, or as DNA extracted from either sample type. Broader findings and caveats from the paper: How much clinical and demographic metadata was included differed by source and by participant, and the metadata was provided uncurated.

This receptor was taken from a woman in her 30s with active or convalescent COVID-19. The chain couples TRBV29-1 to TRBJ2-2, and 10 bases in between align with TRBD1. The source material was peripheral blood. The CDR3 protein: CSARQGARGTGELFF. The bases read TGCAGCGCCCGACAGGGGGCGCGAGGCACCGGGGAGCTGTTTTTT.